The rows below give T cell receptor beta chains drawn from one sample of a study of blood T cell repertoires in COVID-19. Repertoires were generated with immunoSEQ multiplex PCR, while TCRdb's copy carries only in-frame clones and drops some. The table shows about 360,000 clones, with 80% to 90% occurring only once. The sequenced sample was peripheral blood. The source is a woman aged 60-75 years with COVID-19, enrolled during active disease. The CDR3 runs from the conserved cysteine through the conserved F or W. A D gene is named only where the DNA matches it firmly. Clone size, where shown, is once, few, many, or a class for clones that have expanded.

v_gene: TRBV25-1
j_gene: TRBJ2-3
abundance: .
d_gene: .
CDR3nt: TGTGCCAGCAGCATCACAGATACGCAGTATTTT
CDR3aa: CASSITDTQYF

v_gene: TRBV12-3/TRBV12-4
j_gene: TRBJ1-5
abundance: .
d_gene: .
CDR3nt: TGTGCCAGCAGTCGACAGTTGGGGCAGCCCCAGCATTTT
CDR3aa: CASSRQLGQPQHF

v_gene: TRBV3-1/TRBV3-2
j_gene: TRBJ2-2
abundance: .
d_gene: TRBD1
CDR3nt: TGTGCCAGCAGCCAACCCCAGGGGGCAGGCGGGGAGCTGTTTTTT
CDR3aa: CASSQPQGAGGELFF

v_gene: TRBV4-2
j_gene: TRBJ2-3
abundance: .
d_gene: .
CDR3nt: TGTGCCAGCAGCCCCCTCCCCCCCCAACAGGCCTCAGGGTCTAGCACAGATACGCAGTATTTT
CDR3aa: CASSPLPPQQASGSSTDTQYF

v_gene: TRBV4-1
j_gene: TRBJ2-5
abundance: once
d_gene: .
CDR3nt: TGCGCCAGCAGCCTAAGGCCTGACGGGGAGACCCAGTACTTC
CDR3aa: CASSLRPDGETQYF

v_gene: TRBV9
j_gene: TRBJ2-1
abundance: once
d_gene: TRBD2
CDR3nt: TGTGCCAGCAGCGTAGTTTTTAGCGGGACTTACTCCTACAATGAGCAGTTCTTC
CDR3aa: CASSVVFSGTYSYNEQFF

v_gene: TRBV5-4
j_gene: TRBJ1-1
abundance: .
d_gene: .
CDR3nt: TGTGCCAGCAGCGTGCCAAGTCGAGCTGAAGCTTTCTTT
CDR3aa: CASSVPSRAEAFF

v_gene: TRBV7-8
j_gene: TRBJ1-5
abundance: few
d_gene: .
CDR3nt: TGTGCCAGCAGCGCACGGGGGATCGGCAATCAGCCCCAGCATTTT
CDR3aa: CASSARGIGNQPQHF

v_gene: TRBV6-6
j_gene: TRBJ2-5
abundance: .
d_gene: TRBD2
CDR3nt: TGTGCCAGCAGTTATGGGGGGGTCCAAGAGACCCAGTACTTC
CDR3aa: CASSYGGVQETQYF

v_gene: TRBV19
j_gene: TRBJ1-2
abundance: .
d_gene: .
CDR3nt: TGTGCCAGTAGTATCGGGGTTGGCTACACCTTC
CDR3aa: CASSIGVGYTF